The present entry profiles one T cell receptor (beta chain) with its context. What it binds is not known. Treatment-naive patients with stable or active relapsing-remitting disease served as multiple sclerosis controls. TEMRA cells were FACS-enriched, while CD8+ and CD4+ T cells were negatively isolated. The data derive from a study of CD8 T cells in Susac syndrome. Study-wide results and limits: The number of individuals included in the study's TCR sequencing and HLA analysis was acknowledged as relatively small.

cDNA came from around 0.5 to 1 ug RNA primed by random hexamers. immunoSEQ multiplex PCR amplified TCR beta CDR3 across 54 Vbeta, 13 Jbeta. In TCRdb, the immunoSEQ multiplex PCR reads were re-called with MiXCR into one record per CDR3 protein. This table holds about 200,000 distinct CDR3 sequences, roughly nine tenths found once. The ends were cut back, 0 bases at V and 2 bases at J, with 15 bases in the middle. This CDR3 is built from 17 residues. Germline CDR1 is LGHNA and CDR2 is YSLEER. The sample comprised CD8+ T cells from PBMCs. This clonotype originated in a human donor with multiple sclerosis. The chain has TRBV4-3 and TRBJ2-3; D not certain. This chain's CDR3 is CASSQEVDRAPTDTQYF. In DNA, the CDR3 is TGCGCCAGCAGCCAAGAAGTTGATAGGGCCCCCACAGATACGCAGTATTTT.